The 16 T cell receptor beta chains presented below share a single source sample, sequenced in a study of Tregs in tolerant kidney transplant recipients. Profiling relied on immunoSEQ multiplex PCR, and the TCRdb table lists in-frame clones only, not all of them. The sample table includes tens of thousands of clones. The sequencing used CD8+ T cells from blood, collected before the transplant. The receptors come from a human donor who received a combined kidney and bone marrow transplant.

Regarding this clone: The CDR3 end lies 3 residues beyond the end of the read and is filled in from the germline J gene. The chain couples TRBV2 to TRBJ2-7; 7 bases agree with TRBD2. The CDR3 is 14 amino acids. In germline, CDR1 is SNHLY, CDR2 FYNNEI. The trim removed 5 bases at V and 2 bases at J, leaving 6 bases unmatched. CDR3 bases read: TGTGCCAGCAGTATTTCTAGCGGAGCCTACGAG. This codes for CASSISSGAYE. The complete CDR3 reads CASSISSGAYEQYF.

Note on this clone: The CDR3 end falls 3 residues outside the read, so it is completed with the germline J gene. V is TRBV7-6 and J is TRBJ2-7; 7 nucleotides line up with TRBD1. The CDR3 is made up of 15 amino acids. Germline values: CDR1 SGHVS, CDR2 FNYEAQ. V gave up 4 bases and J gave up 2 bases; unmatched junction bases: 8. CDR3 residues: CASSSSLGTAYEQYF. The sequenced CDR3 bases are TGTGCCAGCAGCTCCAGCCTCGGGACAGCCTACGAG.

On this clone itself: The read ends 3 residues shy of where the CDR3 ends; the end is completed using the germline J gene. This chain joins TRBV20-1 and TRBJ2-1, with 11 bases lining up with TRBD2. This CDR3 region has 14 residues. CDR1 and CDR2 from the germline V gene are DFQATT and SNEGSKA (reference sequence). J was trimmed by 1 base and V by 5 bases; bases with no gene match: 1. CDR3 bases read: TGCAGTGCTCGGACTAGCGGGTCCTACAATGAG. Translating it yields CSARTSGSYNE. In full, the CDR3 is CSARTSGSYNEQFF.

CDR3 DNA (partial): TGTGCCAGTTTCGGGGGAGGCTTTGGC. Translating it yields CASFGGGFG. The complete CDR3 reads CASFGGGFGYTF. V gene TRBV19 combines with J gene TRBJ1-2; D possibly corresponds to TRBD1 (5 bases). Sequencing ends 3 residues short of the CDR3 end; the germline J gene provides the rest. The CDR3 has 12 residues. The V end lost 8 bases, the J end lost 7 bases, and 14 bases lay between the germline ends. Germline assignment: CDR1 LNHDA and CDR2 SQIVND (reference sequence). Looking up the rest from reference TRBV19 and TRBJ1-2 gives the full variable domain: DGGITQSPKYLFRKEGQNVTLSCEQNLNHDAMYWYRQDPGQGLRLIYYSQIVNDFQKGDIAEGYSVSREKKESFPLTVTSAQKNPTAFYLCASFGGGFGYTFGSGTRLTVV.

With regard to this clone: The read terminates 3 residues ahead of where the CDR3 ends, so the germline J gene completes it. The chain uses TRBV12-3 or TRBV12-4 and TRBJ2-7; the match to TRBD1 covers 9 bases. V shed 5 bases and J 5 bases; nucleotides not matched to a gene: 7. The CDR3 sequence is 14 residues long. The sequenced part of the CDR3 DNA is TGTGCCAGCAGTCCTTGGACAGGGGCGGACGAG. Translated, it gives CASSPWTGADE. The whole CDR3 is CASSPWTGADEQYF.

To note about this clone: The read comes to an end 3 residues before the CDR3 does, leaving the germline J gene to fill in the end. The gene calls are TRBV5-4 and TRBJ1-1; weak D call: TRBD1 (6 bases). Trimming pared 1 base from V and 0 bases from J, leaving 10 bases between. CDR3 length equals 15 residues. Germline V gene data show CDR1 as SGHNT and CDR2 as YYREEE (reference sequence). CDR3 residues: CASSLTGLLNTEAFF. The part of the CDR3 DNA that was read is TGTGCCAGCAGCTTGACAGGGCTCCTGAACACTGAA.

Details on this clone: Sequencing ends 3 residues short of the CDR3 end; the germline J gene provides the rest. The gene calls are TRBV29-1 and TRBJ2-5; no firm D call. There are 14 residues in the CDR3. V shed 0 bases and J shed 1 base, with 9 bases lying between them. Per the germline V gene, CDR1 is SQVTM and CDR2 is ANQGSEA. The CDR3 spells CSVEDPGSQETQYF. Partial CDR3 DNA: TGCAGCGTTGAAGACCCAGGAAGCCAAGAGACC. The complete variable domain, with remaining parts taken from reference TRBV29-1 and TRBJ2-5, reads SAVISQKPSRDICQRGTSLTIQCQVDSQVTMMFWYRQQPGQSLTLIATANQGSEATYESGFVIDKFPISRPNLTFSTLTVSNMSPEDSSIYLCSVEDPGSQETQYFGPGTRLLVL.

The CDR3 protein is CASSTGTPETQYF. The sequenced CDR3 bases are TGTGCCAGCAGCACCGGGACACCAGAGACC. This chain connects TRBV13 to TRBJ2-5; D perhaps matches TRBD1 (6 bases). The read falls 3 residues short of the CDR3 end, and the missing part is taken from the germline J gene. Germline CDR1 reads PRHDT; CDR2 reads FYEKMQ (reference sequence). This CDR3 contains 13 residues. Trimming left V 5 bases short and J 4 bases short, with 11 bases between.

For this clone: Read coverage stops 3 residues before the CDR3 terminus; the germline J gene supplies the remainder. This rearrangement joins TRBV20-1 to TRBJ1-5; D is unclear. Germline CDR1 DFQATT, CDR2 SNEGSKA (reference sequence). The ends were cut back, 1 base at V and 2 bases at J, with 15 bases in the middle. This CDR3 is built from 16 residues. Partial CDR3 DNA: TGCAGTGCTAGAGGACAAGTAGGATTGGGCAATCAGCCC. This translates into CSARGQVGLGNQP. The whole CDR3 protein is CSARGQVGLGNQPQHF.

About this clone: Read coverage stops 3 residues before the CDR3 terminus; the germline J gene supplies the remainder. The rearrangement links TRBV12-3 or TRBV12-4 to TRBJ2-1, with TRBD2 identical over 11 bases. The CDR3 has 15 amino acids. The V gene end was trimmed by 7 bases and the J gene end by 6 bases; junction bases not matched to a gene: 8. The CDR3 here is CASTYSGRASNEQFF. The sequenced CDR3 bases are TGTGCCAGCACCTATAGCGGGAGGGCGTCCAATGAG.

As for this clone: Read sequence stops 3 residues before the CDR3 end, and the germline J gene provides the missing end. This chain connects TRBV7-9 to TRBJ2-7; 8 bases are a match to TRBD1. The germline CDR1 and CDR2 sequences are SEHNR and FQNEAQ (reference sequence). The CDR3 has 13 amino acids. V lost 6 bases to trimming and J lost 3 bases; unmatched junction nucleotides: 4. The DNA read from the CDR3 is TGTGCCAGCAGACCTGGGACAGGCTACGAG. This encodes CASRPGTGYE. In full, the CDR3 reads CASRPGTGYEQYF.

The CDR3 reads CSARGVNSGEVTYEQYF. CDR3 bases read: TGCAGTGCTAGAGGAGTCAATAGCGGGGAGGTGACCTACGAG. The chain employs TRBV20-1 and TRBJ2-7; TRBD2 matches at 8 bases. With the read ending 3 residues before the CDR3 end, the germline J gene is used to fill in that end. The CDR3 loop spans 17 amino acids. The V gene's germline CDR1 is DFQATT and CDR2 SNEGSKA (reference sequence). The J segment lost 2 bases and the V segment lost 1 base, leaving 13 bases of the junction unmatched.

Details on this clone: The read finishes 3 residues shy of the CDR3 end, and the germline J gene is used to complete it. This chain uses TRBV19 with TRBJ2-7, with D possibly being TRBD1 (5 bases). Trimming shortened V by 1 base and J by 2 bases, and 9 bases separated the two germline ends. Germline V gene sequence: CDR1 LNHDA, CDR2 SQIVND (reference sequence). CDR3 length: 14 amino acids. The covered CDR3 bases are TGTGCCAGTAGTATAGCAGGGCAAGCCTACGAG. This gives the protein CASSIAGQAYE. The CDR3, in full, reads CASSIAGQAYEQYF.

Points on this clone: The read comes to an end 3 residues before the CDR3 does, leaving the germline J gene to fill in the end. The J gene is TRBJ1-1, the V gene TRBV19, with TRBD1 as a possible D gene (5 bases). Trimming cost V 8 bases and J 7 bases, with 14 bases left between them. This CDR3 contains 12 residues. Germline values: CDR1 LNHDA, CDR2 SQIVND (reference sequence). The CDR3: CASAPGRGEAFF. CDR3 DNA, as far as it was read: TGTGCCAGTGCTCCGGGTAGGGGTGAA.

Details on this clone: The CDR3 is cut off 3 residues early in the read; its end comes from the germline J gene. V and J are TRBV7-9 and TRBJ1-3; a possible D gene is TRBD1 (5 bases). The ends were cut back, 5 bases at V and 6 bases at J, with 17 bases in the middle. Germline V gene lookup returns CDR1 SEHNR and CDR2 FQNEAQ (reference sequence). The CDR3 covers 15 residues. CDR3 DNA, as far as it was read: TGTGCCAGCAGCCACAACCCCCAGGGAGAAAACACC. Protein sequence: CASSHNPQGENT. In full, the CDR3 is CASSHNPQGENTIYF. Supplemented by reference TRBV7-9 and TRBJ1-3, the full variable domain reads DTGVSQNPRHKITKRGQNVTFRCDPISEHNRLYWYRQTLGQGPEFLTYFQNEAQLEKSRLLSDRFSAERPKGSFSTLEIQRTEQGDSAMYLCASSHNPQGENTIYFGEGSWLTVV.

A word on this clone: The junction departs from germline at one end; a sequencing error may be responsible. Read sequence stops 3 residues before the CDR3 end, and the germline J gene provides the missing end. The chain is built from TRBV7-7 and TRBJ2-7; D unclear. The CDR3 spans 14 residues. CDR1 SSHAT and CDR2 FNYEAQ come from the germline V gene (reference sequence). The CDR3: CASSPLVTAYEQYF. The sequenced part of the CDR3 DNA is TGTGCTAGCAGCCCCCTAGTTACGGCCTACGAG.